Following are 13 T cell receptor beta chains from one sample sequenced in a study of blood T cell repertoires in COVID-19. Assay: immunoSEQ multiplex PCR; the TCRdb copy retains only in-frame clones and omits some. The sample lists hundreds of thousands of clones, approximately 80% occurring once. The sample taken for sequencing was PBMCs or T cells enriched from blood (not recorded which). The receptors here all came from a woman aged 40 to 50 with acute COVID-19.

The chain recombines TRBV7-6 with TRBJ2-5, with 8 bases matching TRBD2. CDR1 and CDR2 from the germline V gene are SGHVS and FNYEAQ. The CDR3 consists of 14 residues. V shed 6 bases, J shed 0 bases, and the junction held 3 bases outside the gene matches. The CDR3 loop reads CASRISGNQETQYF. CDR3 DNA: TGTGCCAGCAGGATTAGCGGGAACCAAGAGACCCAGTACTTC.

This chain joins TRBV6-5 and TRBJ2-5; D is ambiguous. V lost 2 bases to trimming and J lost 10 bases, with 17 bases between them. The length of the CDR3 is 14 residues. Looked up from germline, CDR1 is MNHEY and CDR2 is SVGAGI. CDR3 sequence reads: CASSYDPDSLIQYF. DNA for the CDR3: TGTGCCAGCAGTTACGACCCTGACTCTTTGATCCAGTACTTC.

This chain joins TRBV2 and TRBJ2-5, with D possibly matching TRBD2 (6 bases). Germline V gene lookup returns CDR1 SNHLY and CDR2 FYNNEI. The CDR3 is 14 residues long. Trimming stripped 4 bases from V and 1 base from J, with 10 bases between. CDR3 in DNA: TGTGCCAGCAGTGCCCTAGCGATCCAAGAGACCCAGTACTTC. It yields the protein CASSALAIQETQYF.

This clone was counted a few times. The chain has TRBV28 and TRBJ2-1; D is undetermined. From germline, CDR1 is MDHEN and CDR2 SYDVKM. Trimming took 1 base from V and 6 from J, leaving 4 bases between them. This CDR3 comprises 12 residues. For the CDR3, the DNA is TGTGCCAGCAGTTTATTATTCAATGAGCAGTTCTTC. Its protein product is CASSLLFNEQFF. Full variable domain (rest looked up from reference TRBV28 and TRBJ2-1): DVKVTQSSRYLVKRTGEKVFLECVQDMDHENMFWYRQDPGLGLRLIYFSYDVKMKEKGDIPEGYSVSREKKERFSLILESASTNQTSMYLCASSLLFNEQFFGPGTRLTVL.

The chain uses TRBV9 and TRBJ1-1, with a weak D call TRBD1 (5 bases). V was pared by 4 bases and J by 3 bases, with 16 bases between. Germline V lookup: CDR1 SGDLS, CDR2 YYNGEE. The CDR3 contains 15 residues. This CDR3 is CASSSPWGGDTEAFF. The CDR3 DNA sequence: TGTGCCAGCAGCTCCCCCTGGGGCGGGGACACTGAAGCTTTCTTT.

The chain joins TRBV27 to TRBJ1-4; TRBD1 matches 7 bases. V lost 2 bases, J lost 6 bases, and 6 bases stayed unmatched. The CDR3 runs 15 residues. Germline V gene data show CDR1 as MNHEY and CDR2 as SMNVEV (reference sequence). CDR3 DNA: TGTGCCAGCAGTTTAGGGGACAGACGATATGAAAAACTGTTTTTT. Translation: CASSLGDRRYEKLFF.

This clone has just a few counts. The chain links TRBV27 to TRBJ1-2, with 7 bases fitting TRBD1. After removal of 6 bases from V and 7 bases from J, the junction contained 8 bases not matched to a gene. This CDR3 is built from 13 residues. CDR1 is MNHEY, CDR2 SMNVEV, per germline (reference sequence). The CDR3 sequence is CASRPPGGGGYTF. The CDR3 nucleotides read TGTGCCAGCAGGCCTCCAGGGGGAGGTGGCTACACCTTC.

The table lists this clone with a few counts. V gene TRBV30 combines with J gene TRBJ2-7, with TRBD1 identical over 7 bases. V trimming: 2 bases; J trimming: 1 base; junction bases outside the gene matches: 8. This CDR3 has 15 residues. Germline-derived CDR1 and CDR2 are GTSNPN and SVGIG (reference sequence). This CDR3 reads CAWSQQYRGSYEQYF. CDR3 nucleotide sequence: TGTGCCTGGAGTCAACAATACAGGGGATCCTACGAGCAGTACTTC.

V usage is TRBV23-1 and J usage is TRBJ2-2, with D possibly TRBD1 on 5 matching bases. TRBV23-1 is assigned to the ORF class and has an uncertain function. The CDR3 sequence is 15 residues long. V was trimmed by 10 bases and J by 1 base, leaving 16 bases between them. The CDR3 DNA follows: TGCGCCACTTACTATAGACAGAAGAACACCGGGGAGCTGTTTTTT. Translating gives CATYYRQKNTGELFF.

The rearrangement joins TRBV7-9 to TRBJ1-2; 8 nucleotides line up with TRBD1. V gave up 5 bases and J gave up 0 bases; unmatched junction bases: 5. The CDR3 is made up of 15 amino acids. Looked up from germline, CDR1 is SEHNR and CDR2 is FQNEAQ (reference sequence). The CDR3 DNA reads as TGTGCCAGCAGCCAAGGGACAGGTACTAACTATGGCTACACCTTC. It is translated as CASSQGTGTNYGYTF.

The chain joins TRBV7-2 to TRBJ1-5, with D perhaps TRBD1 (5 bases). This CDR3 region has 14 residues. Trimming took 1 base from V and 4 from J, leaving 8 bases between them. The germline V gene has CDR1 SGHTA and CDR2 FQGNSA. CDR3 protein: CASSLGQMNQPQHF. CDR3 sequence (DNA): TGTGCCAGCAGCTTAGGACAGATGAATCAGCCCCAGCATTTT. The whole variable domain, remainder taken from reference TRBV7-2 and TRBJ1-5, is GAGVSQSPSNKVTEKGKDVELRCDPISGHTALYWYRQSLGQGLEFLIYFQGNSAPDKSGLPSDRFSAERTGGSVSTLTIQRTQQEDSAVYLCASSLGQMNQPQHFGDGTRLSIL.

The V call is TRBV27, the J call TRBJ2-1; the match to TRBD1 covers 10 bases. Germline assignment: CDR1 MNHEY and CDR2 SMNVEV (reference sequence). CDR3 length equals 16 residues. The V segment lost 5 bases and the J segment 7 bases; nucleotides outside the gene matches: 11. CDR3 residues: CASSPRGTGVFNEQFF. As DNA, the CDR3 is TGTGCCAGCAGTCCACGCGGGACAGGGGTTTTTAATGAGCAGTTCTTC.

The chain is built from TRBV28 and TRBJ1-5; the D gene is possibly TRBD1 (6 bases). This CDR3 comprises 16 residues. Germline-derived CDR1 and CDR2 are MDHEN and SYDVKM. Deletions cut 5 bases from V and 0 bases from J, with 14 bases between. The DNA for the CDR3 is TGTGCCAGCAGTCCCACGGGAGGGGGTAGCAATCAGCCCCAGCATTTT. It yields the protein CASSPTGGGSNQPQHF. Variable domain in full (rest from reference TRBV28 and TRBJ1-5): DVKVTQSSRYLVKRTGEKVFLECVQDMDHENMFWYRQDPGLGLRLIYFSYDVKMKEKGDIPEGYSVSREKKERFSLILESASTNQTSMYLCASSPTGGGSNQPQHFGDGTRLSIL.